This T cell receptor beta chain stems from a study of T cell changes during pregnancy in multiple sclerosis. Germline V gene lookup returns CDR1 SGHDN and CDR2 FVKESK. V lost 3 bases and J lost 7, with 12 bases in between. There are 13 residues in the CDR3. Repertoires were generated with immunoSEQ multiplex PCR, while TCRdb's copy carries only in-frame clones and drops some. The sample holds fewer than 50,000 clones, about 90% seen once. This clone was seen only a few times. The source was CD8+ T cells from peripheral blood mononuclear cells, collected after pregnancy. V gene TRBV14 combines with J gene TRBJ1-1; D is possibly TRBD1 (6 bases). This TCR was sampled from a female donor with multiple sclerosis, enrolled in a pregnancy study. CDR3 bases: TGTGCCAGCAGCCAGTTAACAGGGCTTGAAGCTTTCTTT. Translating gives CASSQLTGLEAFF.